These 30 T cell receptor beta chains came from one sample sequenced in a study of shared clonotypes between healthy human individuals. The data were produced by immunoSEQ multiplex PCR, yet TCRdb's version contains in-frame clones alone and is incomplete. The data show hundreds of thousands of clones, 90% to 95% seen once. CD8 cells regarded as naive lacked CD45RO, were positively chosen for CCR7, and omitted terminally differentiated effector memory CD45RA+ cells. The sequencing sample was made of naive CD8+ T cells sorted from blood. These receptors were obtained from a man younger than 45 in good health.

The rearrangement links TRBV28 to TRBJ2-1, with TRBD2 matching 9 bases. CDR3 size: 13 residues. Germline-derived CDR1 and CDR2 are MDHEN and SYDVKM. The V segment lost 7 bases and the J segment 10 bases; nucleotides outside the gene matches: 8. CDR3 amino acids: CASTRAGGQEQFF. The DNA of the CDR3 is TGTGCCAGCACGAGGGCGGGAGGGCAGGAGCAGTTCTTC.

This chain links TRBV4-1 with TRBJ2-7, with 9 positions matching TRBD2. Per the germline V gene, CDR1 is MGHRA and CDR2 is YSYEKL. V lost 4 bases and J lost 5; bases outside the gene matches: 9. The length of the CDR3 is 15 residues. DNA for the CDR3: TGCGCCAGCAGCCGCCTTAGCGGGAGTGTCGACGAGCAGTACTTC. Protein: CASSRLSGSVDEQYF.

This rearrangement joins TRBV5-6 to TRBJ2-1, with D hard to call. There are 15 residues in the CDR3. Looked up from germline, CDR1 is SGHDT and CDR2 is YYEEEE. The V gene lost 0 bases and the J gene lost 9 bases, with 16 bases spanning the gap. The CDR3, as DNA: TGTGCCAGCAGCTTGGTAGCAGCATGGACGGGTGAGCAGTTCTTC. Protein product: CASSLVAAWTGEQFF.

In its sample, this clone was seen once. The genes are TRBV11-2 and TRBJ1-3; D is undetermined. The CDR3 runs to 14 residues. Germline CDR1 SGHAT, CDR2 FQNNGV. With 4 bases removed from V and 3 bases from J, the gap between germline ends came to 10 bases. CDR3 residues: CASSSVALGNTIYF. DNA of the CDR3: TGTGCCAGCAGCTCTGTCGCACTTGGAAACACCATATATTTT. The full variable domain, rest sourced from reference TRBV11-2 and TRBJ1-3, is EAGVAQSPRYKIIEKRQSVAFWCNPISGHATLYWYQQILGQGPKLLIQFQNNGVVDDSQLPKDRFSAERLKGVDSTLKIQPAKLEDSAVYLCASSSVALGNTIYFGEGSWLTVV.

CDR3 sequence: CASSQDRVTYGYTF. CDR3 sequence (DNA): TGCGCCAGCAGCCAGGACAGGGTAACCTATGGCTACACCTTC. The rearrangement links TRBV4-1 to TRBJ1-2, with 8 bases that match TRBD1. V shed 3 bases, J shed 4 bases, and the junction held 4 bases outside the gene matches. The CDR3 is 14 residues long. The germline CDR1 and CDR2 sequences are MGHRA and YSYEKL.

The genes are TRBV6-5 and TRBJ2-2; D ambiguous. Germline V gene data show CDR1 as MNHEY and CDR2 as SVGAGI. V was shortened by 6 bases and J by 6 bases, with 11 bases between the two germline ends. This CDR3 has 13 amino acids. CDR3 residues: CASRQIAAGELFF. The CDR3 coding sequence is TGTGCCAGCAGGCAAATAGCAGCCGGGGAGCTGTTTTTT.

This chain uses TRBV10-3 with TRBJ1-1; tentatively, D is TRBD1 (5 bases). V was shortened by 11 bases and J by 3 bases, with 16 bases between the two germline ends. The CDR3 has 13 amino acids. Germline V gives CDR1 ENHRY, CDR2 SYGVKD. The CDR3 here is CASTGAGYTEAFF. The CDR3 DNA follows: TGTGCCTCAACAGGAGCCGGGTACACTGAAGCTTTCTTT.

The rearrangement joins TRBV28 to TRBJ2-1; D gene ambiguous. The CDR3 has 15 amino acids. Looked up from germline, CDR1 is MDHEN and CDR2 is SYDVKM. Trimming removed 3 bases from V and 0 bases from J, with 9 bases in between. The DNA for the CDR3 is TGTGCCAGCAGTTTTCCCCAAAACTCCTACAATGAGCAGTTCTTC. It yields the protein CASSFPQNSYNEQFF.

The chain uses TRBV11-2 and TRBJ2-1; 8 positions agree with TRBD2. CDR1 and CDR2 (germline): SGHAT, FQNNGV. Losses at the gene ends were 5 bases for V and 2 bases for J; bases not matched to a gene: 5. The CDR3 contains 15 residues. CDR3 sequence (DNA): TGTGCCAGCAGCGGCGGGACTAGGACCTACAATGAGCAGTTCTTC. As protein: CASSGGTRTYNEQFF. The variable domain in full, with the rest retrieved from reference TRBV11-2 and TRBJ2-1, is EAGVAQSPRYKIIEKRQSVAFWCNPISGHATLYWYQQILGQGPKLLIQFQNNGVVDDSQLPKDRFSAERLKGVDSTLKIQPAKLEDSAVYLCASSGGTRTYNEQFFGPGTRLTVL.

J is TRBJ1-2 and V is TRBV7-8; the match to TRBD1 covers 10 bases. The V gene end was trimmed by 0 bases and the J gene end by 3 bases; junction bases not matched to a gene: 7. Germline CDR1 is SGHVS and CDR2 is FQNEAQ. This CDR3 spans 17 amino acids. CDR3 nucleotide sequence: TGTGCCAGCAGCTTAGCGCGAGGACAGGGGGACGACTATGGCTACACCTTC. This translates into CASSLARGQGDDYGYTF.

The chain joins TRBV6-1 to TRBJ2-3; D might be TRBD2 (6 bases). Trimming left V 2 bases short and J 5 bases short, with 20 bases between. CDR1 and CDR2 from the germline V gene are MNHNS and SASEGT. The CDR3 is 17 amino acids. Written as DNA, the CDR3 is TGTGCCAGCAGTGAACCCCCTTTTGAGGGGAGGAAAGATACGCAGTATTTT. This encodes CASSEPPFEGRKDTQYF.

CDR3 loop: CASSLSGLAGGYYEQYF. CDR3 in DNA: TGTGCCAGCAGTTTATCCGGTTTAGCGGGAGGATACTACGAGCAGTACTTC. The rearrangement uses TRBV27 and TRBJ2-7, with 10 positions matching TRBD2. Trimming cost V 0 bases and J 3 bases; bases outside gene matches: 8. CDR1 MNHEY and CDR2 SMNVEV come from the germline V gene (reference sequence). The CDR3 runs 17 residues.

With respect to this clone: This specimen includes other DNA sequences encoding the same CDR3. This chain connects TRBV7-9 to TRBJ2-2, with a tentative D call TRBD1 (5 bases). CDR3 length: 15 amino acids. Germline V gene data show CDR1 as SEHNR and CDR2 as FQNEAQ (reference sequence). Trimming stripped 7 bases from V and 5 bases from J, with 17 bases between. The CDR3 loop reads CASNSGQGLTGELFF. CDR3 sequence (DNA): TGTGCCAGCAACTCCGGGCAGGGTCTAACCGGGGAGCTGTTTTTT.

The gene calls are TRBV29-1 and TRBJ2-7; D may be TRBD1 (6 bases). V lost 5 bases and J 0 bases, leaving 14 bases between the germline ends. This CDR3 comprises 14 residues. Germline-derived CDR1 and CDR2 are SQVTM and ANQGSEA. DNA of the CDR3: TGCAGCGTTAGAACAGGGTTACCCTCCTACGAGCAGTACTTC. It is translated as CSVRTGLPSYEQYF.

On this clone itself: Other DNA sequences in this sample translate to the same CDR3. This chain links TRBV10-3 with TRBJ2-5; D is ambiguous. Trimming shortened V by 0 bases and J by 1 base, and 6 bases separated the two germline ends. The CDR3 contains 14 residues. Per the germline V gene, CDR1 is ENHRY and CDR2 is SYGVKD. The CDR3 bases are TGTGCCATCAGTGAGTCAGGCACCCAAGAGACCCAGTACTTC. This encodes CAISESGTQETQYF.

To note about this clone: The same CDR3 also results from other DNA sequences found in this sample. The chain carries TRBV7-9 and TRBJ2-7; D not certain. Germline V gene data show CDR1 as SEHNR and CDR2 as FQNEAQ (reference sequence). V gave up 1 base and J gave up 5 bases, with 12 bases separating them. This CDR3 region has 14 residues. The chain's CDR3 is CASSLVGRGNEQYF. CDR3 nucleotide sequence: TGTGCCAGCAGCTTAGTAGGACGCGGAAACGAGCAGTACTTC.

The rearrangement joins TRBV10-3 to TRBJ1-5; 10 nucleotides match TRBD1. After removal of 5 bases from V and 0 bases from J, the junction contained 10 bases not matched to a gene. CDR1 and CDR2 (germline): ENHRY, SYGVKD. The CDR3 contains 18 residues. As DNA, the CDR3 is TGTGCCATCAGTTCGACCGGGACAGGGGATGATAGCAATCAGCCCCAGCATTTT. It specifies CAISSTGTGDDSNQPQHF.

Note on this clone: This CDR3 is also generated by other DNA sequences in the sample. CDR3 DNA: TGTGCCAGCAGCCCGCGGGACAGCAGTTACGAGCAGTACTTC. Protein product: CASSPRDSSYEQYF. The V call is TRBV7-6, the J call TRBJ2-7, with D maybe TRBD1 (7 bases). Trimming removed 5 bases from V and 4 bases from J, with 15 bases in between. CDR3 size: 14 residues. In germline, CDR1 is SGHVS, CDR2 FNYEAQ.

The V and J genes are TRBV7-2 and TRBJ2-1; D possibly corresponds to TRBD2 (5 bases). From germline, CDR1 is SGHTA and CDR2 FQGNSA. The CDR3 is made up of 15 amino acids. Trimming removed 0 bases at V and 5 bases at J, with 11 bases between. CDR3 loop: CASSLADFSHNEQFF. The CDR3 nucleotides are TGTGCCAGCAGCTTAGCGGACTTTTCCCACAATGAGCAGTTCTTC.

V and J are TRBV10-1 and TRBJ2-1; 9 nucleotides agree with TRBD2. The CDR3 extends over 16 amino acids. Germline CDR1 and CDR2: WNHNN and SYGVQD (reference sequence). V trimming: 3 bases; J trimming: 8 bases; junction bases outside the gene matches: 11. DNA for the CDR3: TGCGCCAGCAGTGAAACGGCGGGAGGGTTTTACGATGAGCAGTTCTTC. Translating gives CASSETAGGFYDEQFF.

V gene TRBV9 combines with J gene TRBJ2-1, with 7 bases fitting TRBD2. Germline V lookup: CDR1 SGDLS, CDR2 YYNGEE. Losses at the gene ends were 0 bases for V and 10 bases for J; bases not matched to a gene: 4. This CDR3 has 13 residues. The CDR3 is CASSVGDGGEQFF. The DNA for the CDR3 is TGTGCCAGCAGCGTAGGTGACGGGGGGGAGCAGTTCTTC. The full variable domain, in which reference TRBV9 and TRBJ2-1 provide the parts outside the CDR3, is DSGVTQTPKHLITATGQRVTLRCSPRSGDLSVYWYQQSLDQGLQFLIQYYNGEERAKGNILERFSAQQFPDLHSELNLSSLELGDSALYFCASSVGDGGEQFFGPGTRLTVL.

The chain employs TRBV9 and TRBJ1-1, with 8 bases lining up with TRBD1. The V segment lost 3 bases and the J segment 1 base; nucleotides outside the gene matches: 5. This CDR3 contains 15 residues. From germline, CDR1 is SGDLS and CDR2 YYNGEE. CDR3 amino acids: CASSEGQGSNTEAFF. The CDR3 nucleotides are TGTGCCAGCAGCGAAGGACAGGGTTCGAACACTGAAGCTTTCTTT.

This rearrangement joins TRBV6-5 to TRBJ2-1; TRBD1 matches at 7 bases. This CDR3 has 13 amino acids. Looked up from germline, CDR1 is MNHEY and CDR2 is SVGAGI. J gave up 8 bases and V 6 bases, and 7 bases lay outside the gene matches. The CDR3 protein is CASSTTGAHEQFF. The CDR3 DNA sequence: TGTGCCAGCAGCACCACAGGGGCGCATGAGCAGTTCTTC.

V usage is TRBV9 and J usage is TRBJ2-5; a weak D match, TRBD1 (6 bases). This CDR3 region has 14 residues. From germline, CDR1 is SGDLS and CDR2 YYNGEE. The V end lost 4 bases, the J end lost 0 bases, and 10 bases lay between the germline ends. The CDR3 loop reads CASSLRTDQETQYF. The CDR3 coding sequence is TGTGCCAGCAGCCTCAGGACAGACCAAGAGACCCAGTACTTC.

The chain has TRBV6-4 and TRBJ2-1, with TRBD2 identical over 10 bases. The CDR3 has 15 residues. With V trimmed by 5 bases and J by 7 bases, 8 bases remained unmatched. The germline V gene has CDR1 MRHNA and CDR2 SNTAGT. The CDR3 DNA reads TGTGCCAGCAGTTTTTTAGCGGGAGGAGTAAATGAGCAGTTCTTC. Protein sequence: CASSFLAGGVNEQFF.

The chain has TRBV27 and TRBJ2-7; weak D call: TRBD2 (5 bases). CDR3 size: 14 residues. Trimming removed 6 bases at V and 2 bases at J, with 14 bases between. Looked up from germline, CDR1 is MNHEY and CDR2 is SMNVEV (reference sequence). The CDR3 here is CASSPNPGTYEQYF. CDR3 DNA sequence: TGTGCCAGCAGCCCTAACCCGGGAACCTACGAGCAGTACTTC.

J is TRBJ2-7 and V is TRBV11-3; 10 bases fit TRBD1. V lost 5 bases, J lost 5 bases, and 6 bases stayed unmatched. Germline CDR1 reads SGHNT; CDR2 reads YENEEA. The length of the CDR3 is 14 residues. Here the CDR3 reads CASSVRQGAHEQYF. CDR3 coding DNA: TGTGCCAGCAGCGTTCGACAGGGGGCCCACGAGCAGTACTTC.

This chain connects TRBV10-3 to TRBJ2-1; 10 nucleotides match TRBD2. J lost 3 bases, V lost 3 bases, and 8 bases had no gene match. The CDR3 sequence is 17 residues long. Germline lookup yields CDR1 ENHRY and CDR2 SYGVKD. The CDR3 sequence: CAISEVTSGAYYNEQFF. CDR3 DNA: TGTGCCATCAGTGAAGTCACTAGCGGGGCCTACTACAATGAGCAGTTCTTC.

The V and J genes are TRBV7-2 and TRBJ2-1; 16 positions match TRBD2. V was clipped by 8 bases and J by 8 bases; unmatched bases: 0. CDR3 length equals 13 residues. Germline loops: CDR1 SGHTA, CDR2 FQGNSA. CDR3 sequence reads: CASGTSGGDEQFF. The CDR3 coding sequence is TGTGCCAGCGGGACTAGCGGGGGGGATGAGCAGTTCTTC.

This chain joins TRBV15 and TRBJ2-7; the D gene is possibly TRBD1 (7 bases). Germline CDR1 and CDR2: LNHNV and YYDKDF (reference sequence). The CDR3 length is 16 residues. V was pared by 0 bases and J by 5 bases, with 17 bases between. The CDR3 is CATSRDQGGVNHEQYF. The CDR3 coding sequence is TGTGCCACCAGCAGAGATCAGGGGGGAGTTAACCACGAGCAGTACTTC.